Below are 9 T cell receptor beta chains sequenced from a single sample in a study of T cells in narcolepsy. The method was immunoSEQ multiplex PCR; TCRdb's version includes in-frame clones alone and lacks a portion of them. The table lists about 27,000 clones, about four fifths of them singletons, with about 3.4% in the top ten. Sequenced sample: CD45RA- memory CD4+ T cells from PBMCs. The receptor source for this set is a human donor with narcolepsy.

The chain carries TRBV6-4 and TRBJ2-1; D may be TRBD2 (6 bases). Germline-derived CDR1 and CDR2 are MRHNA and SNTAGT. The CDR3 extends over 11 amino acids. Trimming removed 4 bases from V and 13 bases from J, with 11 bases in between. CDR3 region: CASSGGGIQFF. CDR3 DNA sequence: TGTGCCAGCAGTGGGGGAGGTATCCAGTTCTTC.

In this sample, this clone turned up a few times. V and J are TRBV13 and TRBJ2-7, with 8 positions matching TRBD1. Trimming took 5 bases from V and 6 from J; bases not matched to a gene: 6. Germline V lookup: CDR1 PRHDT, CDR2 FYEKMQ (reference sequence). CDR3 length: 13 amino acids. The CDR3 DNA reads TGTGCCAGCAGCCCAGGGGGCAGGGGCGAGCAGTACTTC. It specifies CASSPGGRGEQYF.

This clone was seen a few times. CDR3 sequence reads: CASSLLPYEQYF. As DNA, the CDR3 is TGTGCCAGCAGCTTACTGCCGTACGAGCAGTACTTC. This chain connects TRBV7-9 to TRBJ2-7; no clear D gene. The CDR3 extends over 12 amino acids. V gave up 2 bases and J gave up 4 bases, with 6 bases separating them. Germline V gene data show CDR1 as SEHNR and CDR2 as FQNEAQ (reference sequence).

This clone was observed once. The V gene is TRBV19, the J gene TRBJ2-3; TRBD1 agrees at 9 bases. The V segment lost 5 bases and the J segment 1 base; nucleotides outside the gene matches: 4. Germline V lookup: CDR1 LNHDA, CDR2 SQIVND (reference sequence). This CDR3 spans 15 amino acids. The DNA of the CDR3 is TGTGCCAGTAGTGAACAGGGGGCAGGCACAGATACGCAGTATTTT. Protein: CASSEQGAGTDTQYF.

This chain uses TRBV5-1 with TRBJ1-1; no clear D gene. The CDR3 consists of 15 residues. Looked up from germline, CDR1 is SGHRS and CDR2 is YFSETQ. The V gene lost 3 bases and the J gene lost 1 base, with 13 bases spanning the gap. The CDR3 DNA reads as TGCGCCAGCAGCTCGTCGTCGAGGAGGAACACTGAAGCTTTCTTT. Protein: CASSSSSRRNTEAFF.

The chain carries TRBV7-8 and TRBJ1-4; a weak D match, TRBD1 (6 bases). The CDR3 consists of 18 residues. From germline, CDR1 is SGHVS and CDR2 FQNEAQ. The germline V and J ends were trimmed by 1 base and 7 bases, with 22 bases remaining between them. CDR3 amino acids: CASSLVRRGILPLEKLFF. DNA of the CDR3: TGTGCCAGCAGCTTAGTGCGCAGGGGAATTTTACCTCTTGAAAAACTGTTTTTT.

The chain links TRBV29-1 to TRBJ2-2; the match to TRBD1 covers 7 bases. The CDR3 spans 14 residues. The V segment lost 7 bases and the J segment 2 bases; nucleotides outside the gene matches: 7. Germline CDR1 is SQVTM and CDR2 is ANQGSEA. CDR3 loop: CSAGVGGNTGELFF. The DNA of the CDR3 is TGCAGCGCCGGAGTAGGGGGCAACACCGGGGAGCTGTTTTTT.

The chain joins TRBV6-1 to TRBJ1-1; 7 nucleotides line up with TRBD1. Germline V gene sequence: CDR1 MNHNS, CDR2 SASEGT. CDR3 size: 14 residues. V lost 0 bases to trimming and J lost 3 bases; unmatched junction nucleotides: 1. For the CDR3, the DNA is TGTGCCAGCAGTGAAGCGACAGGGTACACTGAAGCTTTCTTT. Translated, it gives CASSEATGYTEAFF.

The chain joins TRBV11-2 to TRBJ1-1; no clear D gene. The germline V and J ends were trimmed by 0 bases and 1 base, with 9 bases remaining between them. The CDR3 is made up of 15 amino acids. CDR1 is SGHAT and CDR2 is FQNNGV in the germline V gene. CDR3 sequence: CASSLEGGPNTEAFF. The CDR3 nucleotides read TGTGCCAGCAGCTTAGAGGGAGGGCCGAACACTGAAGCTTTCTTT.